The subject of this entry is one T cell receptor (beta chain). Its antigen is not known. This CDR3 contains 11 residues. The germline CDR1 and CDR2 sequences are DFQATT and SNEGSKA (reference sequence). Trimming took off 1 base at V and 7 bases at J, with 8 bases between the two ends. The data belong to a study of post-analysis software for immune sequencing data. On the study more broadly: The courses of disease that were included comprised relapsing-remitting, secondary progressive and progressive-relapsing multiple sclerosis.

cDNA libraries for TCR beta contained unique molecular identifiers. A population of roughly 0.85 to 10 million T cells gave rise to roughly 0.5 million cDNA molecules. Using its own MiXCR run on the PCR reads, TCRdb lists one record per CDR3 protein. The top ten clones hold approximately 4.5% of a sample with some 890,000 distinct CDR3 sequences, roughly half of them seen once. General study points: Controls' normalized Chao1 diversity significantly exceeded that of multiple sclerosis patients. TRBV5-6, TRBV5-1 and TRBV20-1 belonged to a set of roughly five TRBV segments that were more frequent in patients than controls.

V gene TRBV20-1 combines with J gene TRBJ2-7; D unclear. Material: blood. The TCR sequence derives from a girl aged 10 to 17 with multiple sclerosis. The CDR3 here is CSARGQQEQYF. CDR3 in DNA: TGCAGTGCTAGAGGCCAGCAAGAGCAGTACTTC.